The present TCR beta chain was sequenced within a study of PD-1 blockade in classical Hodgkin lymphoma. The protocol was immunoSEQ multiplex PCR, while the TCRdb copy is restricted to in-frame clones and leaves out a portion. The profile shows 30,000 or so clones, 80% of them singletons. Time point indicated: cycle 4 day 1 (C4D1), after less than seven weeks of nivolumab. Brentuximab vedotin exposure varied among the patients, all of whom had relapsed after autologous stem cell transplantation. V lost 7 bases to trimming and J lost 0 bases, with 13 bases between them. In germline, CDR1 is LNHDA, CDR2 SQIVND (reference sequence). The CDR3 loop spans 16 amino acids. General study results and limits: Compared with healthy donors, newly diagnosed patients reportedly showed lower baseline TCR diversity.

About this clone: Its specificity is not known.

This specimen was peripheral blood mononuclear cells (PBMCs), taken before the fourth cycle of nivolumab. The TCR was taken from a human donor with classical Hodgkin lymphoma. The rearrangement links TRBV19 to TRBJ2-6; D remains unclear. CDR3 sequence reads: CASTRSGISGANVLTF. The CDR3 nucleotides read TGTGCCAGTACCCGCTCAGGAATCTCTGGGGCCAACGTCCTGACTTTC.